This T cell receptor (beta chain) was identified during a study of T cells expressing NK-cell markers. The germline V gene encodes CDR1 DFQATT and CDR2 SNEGSKA (reference sequence). This CDR3 has 15 residues. Broader study findings: In a few donors, dominant clonotypes made up roughly 25-60.1% of CD3+CD56-NKG2C+ cells.

Details on this clonotype: The antigen is undetermined.

UMI-tagged 5'RACE template switching yielded the TCR beta cDNA. TCRdb reprocessed the 5' RACE reads and keeps a single row for each CDR3 protein, giving no DNA. Reported are 400,000 to 450,000 distinct CDR3 sequences; the ten largest clones contain 6% to 8%. The genes are TRBV20-1 and TRBJ2-1; TCRdb calls TRBD1, which cannot be checked without DNA. This clonotype was sampled from a woman aged 18 to 75 in good health. Material: blood T cells: a sorted CD56 or NKG2C T cell subset, CD4+ or CD8+ T cells, or bulk PBMC T cells (not recorded which). The CDR3 loop is CSARDPGLGGNEQFF.